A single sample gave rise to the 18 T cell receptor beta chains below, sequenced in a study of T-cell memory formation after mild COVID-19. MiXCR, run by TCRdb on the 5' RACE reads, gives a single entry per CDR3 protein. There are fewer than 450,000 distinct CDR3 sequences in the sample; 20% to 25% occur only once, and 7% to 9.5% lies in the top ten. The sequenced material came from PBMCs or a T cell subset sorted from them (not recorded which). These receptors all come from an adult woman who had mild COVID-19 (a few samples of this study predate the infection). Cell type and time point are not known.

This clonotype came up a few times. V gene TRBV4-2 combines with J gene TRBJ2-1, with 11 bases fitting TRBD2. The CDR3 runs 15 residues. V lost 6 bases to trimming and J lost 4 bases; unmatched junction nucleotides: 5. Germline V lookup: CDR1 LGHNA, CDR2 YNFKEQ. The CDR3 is CASRVSGREYNEQFF. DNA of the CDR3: TGTGCCAGCAGAGTTAGCGGGAGGGAGTACAATGAGCAGTTCTTC.

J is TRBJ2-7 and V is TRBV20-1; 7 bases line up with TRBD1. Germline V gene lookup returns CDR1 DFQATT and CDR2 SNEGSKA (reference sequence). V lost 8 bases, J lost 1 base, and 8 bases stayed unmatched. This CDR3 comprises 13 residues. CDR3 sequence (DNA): TGCAGTACTCTAGACAGGGATTCCTACGAGCAGTACTTC. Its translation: CSTLDRDSYEQYF.

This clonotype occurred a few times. As DNA, the CDR3 is TGTGCCACCAGTGATCGTAACAGGGTTGGAAGCAATCAGCCCCAGCATTTT. Amino acids: CATSDRNRVGSNQPQHF. V gene TRBV24-1 combines with J gene TRBJ1-5; possibly TRBD1 for D (6 bases). The CDR3 length is 17 residues. V lost 3 bases to trimming and J lost 1 base, with 15 bases between them. Germline assignment: CDR1 KGHDR and CDR2 SFDVKD.

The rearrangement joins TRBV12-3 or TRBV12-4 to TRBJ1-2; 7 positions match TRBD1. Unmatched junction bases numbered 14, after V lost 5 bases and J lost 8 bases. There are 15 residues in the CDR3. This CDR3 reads CASSPRGGASEGYTF. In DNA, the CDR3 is TGTGCCAGCAGTCCCAGGGGGGGAGCCTCGGAGGGCTACACCTTC.

Here the CDR3 DNA reads TGCAGTGCTAGTAGGGGGGGACTAGCGGGAGGCACAGATACGCAGTATTTT. This encodes CSASRGGLAGGTDTQYF. J is TRBJ2-3 and V is TRBV20-1; 14 positions agree with TRBD2. V lost 3 bases, J lost 1 base, and 6 bases stayed unmatched. The germline V gene encodes CDR1 DFQATT and CDR2 SNEGSKA (reference sequence). CDR3 size: 17 residues.

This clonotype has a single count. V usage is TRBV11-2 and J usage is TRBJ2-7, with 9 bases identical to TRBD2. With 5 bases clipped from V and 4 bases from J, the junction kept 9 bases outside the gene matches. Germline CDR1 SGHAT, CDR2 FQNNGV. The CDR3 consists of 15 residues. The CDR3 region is CASSRLAGGRYEQYF. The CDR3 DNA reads TGTGCCAGCAGCCGGTTGGCGGGAGGGAGATACGAGCAGTACTTC.

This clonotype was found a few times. This CDR3 reads CASSPDGGGTDTQYF. In DNA form, the CDR3 reads TGTGCCAGCAGCCCCGATGGGGGGGGAACAGATACGCAGTATTTT. V gene TRBV7-3 combines with J gene TRBJ2-3; TRBD2 aligns across 7 bases. J gave up 3 bases and V 5 bases, and 8 bases lay outside the gene matches. Germline CDR1 reads SGHTA; CDR2 reads FQGTGA. The CDR3 loop spans 15 amino acids.

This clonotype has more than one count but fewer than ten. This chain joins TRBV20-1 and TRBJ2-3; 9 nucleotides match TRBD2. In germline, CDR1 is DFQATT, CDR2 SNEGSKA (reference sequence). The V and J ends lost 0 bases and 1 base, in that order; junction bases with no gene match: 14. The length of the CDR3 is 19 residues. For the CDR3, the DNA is TGCAGTGCTAGAGAACCGGGGACTAGCAGAGAGGGGGGCACAGATACGCAGTATTTT. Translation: CSAREPGTSREGGTDTQYF.

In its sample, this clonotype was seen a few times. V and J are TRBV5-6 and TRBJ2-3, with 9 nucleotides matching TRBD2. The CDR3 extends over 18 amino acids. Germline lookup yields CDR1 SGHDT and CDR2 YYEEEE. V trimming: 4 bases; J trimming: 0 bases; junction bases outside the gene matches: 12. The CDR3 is CASSPKAGGISSTDTQYF. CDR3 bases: TGTGCCAGCAGCCCGAAAGCGGGGGGCATCTCTAGCACAGATACGCAGTATTTT.

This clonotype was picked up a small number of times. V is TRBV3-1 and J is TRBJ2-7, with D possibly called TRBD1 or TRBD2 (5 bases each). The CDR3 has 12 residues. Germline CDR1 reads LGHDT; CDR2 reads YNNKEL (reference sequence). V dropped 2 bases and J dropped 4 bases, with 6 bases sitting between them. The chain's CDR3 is CASSQWGYEQYF. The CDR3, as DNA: TGTGCCAGCAGCCAATGGGGGTACGAGCAGTACTTC.

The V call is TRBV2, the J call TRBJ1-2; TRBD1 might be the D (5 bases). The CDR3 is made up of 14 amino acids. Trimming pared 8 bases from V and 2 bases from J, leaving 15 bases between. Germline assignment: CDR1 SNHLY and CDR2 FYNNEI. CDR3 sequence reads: CASLGLGLNYGYTF. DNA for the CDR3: TGTGCCAGCTTGGGGCTCGGCCTGAACTATGGCTACACCTTC. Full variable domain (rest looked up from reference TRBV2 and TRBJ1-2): EPEVTQTPSHQVTQMGQEVILRCVPISNHLYFYWYRQILGQKVEFLVSFYNNEISEKSEIFDDQFSVERPDGSNFTLKIRSTKLEDSAMYFCASLGLGLNYGYTFGSGTRLTVV.

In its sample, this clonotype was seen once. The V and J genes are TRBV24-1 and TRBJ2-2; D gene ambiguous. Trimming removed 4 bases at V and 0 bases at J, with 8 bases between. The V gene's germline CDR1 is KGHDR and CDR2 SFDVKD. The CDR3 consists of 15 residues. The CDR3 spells CATSDSPPNTGELFF. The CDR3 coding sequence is TGTGCCACCAGTGACTCGCCCCCGAACACCGGGGAGCTGTTTTTT.

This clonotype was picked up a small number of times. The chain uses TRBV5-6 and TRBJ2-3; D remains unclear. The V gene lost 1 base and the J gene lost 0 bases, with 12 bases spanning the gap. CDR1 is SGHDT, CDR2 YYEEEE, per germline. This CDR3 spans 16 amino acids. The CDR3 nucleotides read TGTGCCAGCAGCTTGCTTTCATACTCTAGCACAGATACGCAGTATTTT. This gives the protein CASSLLSYSSTDTQYF. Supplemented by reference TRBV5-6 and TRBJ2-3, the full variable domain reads DAGVTQSPTHLIKTRGQQVTLRCSPKSGHDTVSWYQQALGQGPQFIFQYYEEEERQRGNFPDRFSGHQFPNYSSELNVNALLLGDSALYLCASSLLSYSSTDTQYFGPGTRLTVL.

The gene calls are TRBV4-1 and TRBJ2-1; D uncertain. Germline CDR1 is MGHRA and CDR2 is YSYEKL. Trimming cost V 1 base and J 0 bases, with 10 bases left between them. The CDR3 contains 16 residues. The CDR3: CASSQGLLSSYNEQFF. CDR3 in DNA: TGCGCCAGCAGCCAAGGGCTCCTAAGCTCCTACAATGAGCAGTTCTTC.

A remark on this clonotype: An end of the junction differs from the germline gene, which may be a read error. The CDR3 DNA sequence: TGTGCCAGCAGTTTTGATGCCGACTACCGAAGAGCCAACTCCTACGAGCAGCACTTC. Its protein product is CASSFDADYRRANSYEQHF. This chain uses TRBV12-3 or TRBV12-4 with TRBJ2-7; a possible D gene is TRBD2 (5 bases). The CDR3 totals 19 residues.

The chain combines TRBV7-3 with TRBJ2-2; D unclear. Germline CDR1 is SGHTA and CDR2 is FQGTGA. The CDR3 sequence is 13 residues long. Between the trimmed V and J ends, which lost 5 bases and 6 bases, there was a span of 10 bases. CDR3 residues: CASSHSNSGELFF. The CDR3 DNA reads TGTGCCAGCAGCCATTCAAATTCCGGGGAGCTGTTTTTT.

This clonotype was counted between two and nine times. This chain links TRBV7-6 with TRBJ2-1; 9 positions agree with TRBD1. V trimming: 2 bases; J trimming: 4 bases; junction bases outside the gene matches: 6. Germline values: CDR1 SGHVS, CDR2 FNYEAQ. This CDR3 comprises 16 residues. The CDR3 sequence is CASSLQEGQGYNEQFF. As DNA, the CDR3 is TGTGCCAGCAGCTTACAAGAGGGACAGGGTTACAATGAGCAGTTCTTC.

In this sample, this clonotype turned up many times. The CDR3 is CASSPPLNTEAFF. The CDR3 DNA reads as TGTGCCAGCTCACCACCACTGAACACTGAAGCTTTCTTT. The chain recombines TRBV18 with TRBJ1-1; no clear D gene. Germline V lookup: CDR1 KGHSH, CDR2 LQKENI. V gave up 0 bases and J gave up 0 bases, with 2 bases separating them. This CDR3 has 13 residues.